The subject of this entry is one TCR beta chain. The antigen is not known. This sample stems from a study of T cell repertoires in cytomegalovirus infection. Across the study: The public TCR beta signatures pointed to both CMV infection and matching HLA type.

The germline gives CDR1 MNHNY, CDR2 SVGAGI (reference sequence). The CDR3 is made up of 13 amino acids. Deletions cut 0 bases from V and 5 bases from J, with 8 bases between. MiXCR was run by TCRdb on the reads, yielding one entry per CDR3 protein. The sample comprises 100,000 to 120,000 distinct CDR3 sequences, around 30% of which are singletons, and 41% rests with the top ten. Whole-study results and caveats: Dominating the ex vivo response were HLA-C-restricted CMV-specific TCR beta clonotypes.

The sequences come from CD8+ T cells from cultured PBMCs, collected from culture after CMV antigen stimulation. The clonotype was recovered from a human donor in good health (CMV status not recorded). Some clones in this sample may be carry-over from other donors' samples. The chain couples TRBV6-6 to TRBJ2-7, with D possibly matching TRBD2 (5 bases). CDR3 sequence reads: CASSYSTGNEQYF. The CDR3 DNA sequence: TGTGCCAGCAGTTACTCGACGGGAAACGAGCAGTACTTC.